A single sample gave rise to the 11 T cell receptor beta chains below, sequenced in a study of early T cells in non-severe SARS-CoV-2 infection. TCRdb used MiXCR to reprocess the 5' RACE reads, holding one entry per CDR3 protein. Counted here are around 100,000 distinct CDR3 sequences, over 10% occurring once; the ten biggest clones make up 5% to 8%. The specimen sequenced was whole blood. All receptors derive from an adult who was a healthcare worker with PCR-confirmed SARS-CoV-2 infection or an uninfected control (not recorded which).

This clonotype was counted only a few times. This rearrangement joins TRBV7-9 to TRBJ2-1; the D gene is possibly TRBD2 (6 bases). The V and J ends lost 5 bases and 2 bases respectively, with 16 bases between them. There are 16 residues in the CDR3. Germline V gene sequence: CDR1 SEHNR, CDR2 FQNEAQ (reference sequence). The CDR3 loop reads CASSPSGERAYNEQFF. The CDR3 DNA is TGTGCCAGCAGCCCCTCCGGGGAGCGGGCCTACAATGAGCAGTTCTTC. Variable domain in full (rest from reference TRBV7-9 and TRBJ2-1): DTGVSQNPRHKITKRGQNVTFRCDPISEHNRLYWYRQTLGQGPEFLTYFQNEAQLEKSRLLSDRFSAERPKGSFSTLEIQRTEQGDSAMYLCASSPSGERAYNEQFFGPGTRLTVL.

The chain recombines TRBV10-1 with TRBJ2-7, with a possible D match to TRBD2 (5 bases). V shed 3 bases and J shed 6 bases, with 15 bases lying between them. CDR1 WNHNN and CDR2 SYGVQD come from the germline V gene (reference sequence). The CDR3 has 14 amino acids. The DNA of the CDR3 is TGCGCCAGCAGTGACCGGGTGCGAGAGGGCGAGCAGTACTTC. Amino acids: CASSDRVREGEQYF.

The genes are TRBV27 and TRBJ2-7; 8 nucleotides match TRBD2. Looked up from germline, CDR1 is MNHEY and CDR2 is SMNVEV (reference sequence). Trimming took 6 bases from V and 5 from J; bases not matched to a gene: 9. The CDR3 runs to 14 residues. DNA of the CDR3: TGTGCCAGCAGCGGGGGGGACGGGCTTGACGAGCAGTACTTC. It is translated as CASSGGDGLDEQYF.

The V gene is TRBV19, the J gene TRBJ2-7, with D perhaps TRBD2 (6 bases). Germline values: CDR1 LNHDA, CDR2 SQIVND (reference sequence). Trimming cost V 6 bases and J 0 bases, with 12 bases left between them. The CDR3 loop spans 14 amino acids. CDR3 region: CASRGAGGSYEQYF. The CDR3 DNA follows: TGTGCCAGTAGAGGGGCCGGGGGCTCCTACGAGCAGTACTTC.

The chain links TRBV5-4 to TRBJ2-2; no reliable D call. The germline V gene encodes CDR1 SGHNT and CDR2 YYREEE (reference sequence). CDR3 length: 13 amino acids. V was clipped by 2 bases and J by 5 bases, with 7 bases between them. This CDR3 is CASSFHGTGELFF. DNA of the CDR3: TGTGCCAGCAGCTTTCACGGGACCGGGGAGCTGTTTTTT.

This clonotype was counted at least ten times. The chain employs TRBV27 and TRBJ1-1; a possible D gene is TRBD1 (6 bases). Trimming removed 5 bases at V and 5 bases at J, with 15 bases between. CDR3 length equals 14 residues. Germline CDR1 reads MNHEY; CDR2 reads SMNVEV (reference sequence). CDR3 region: CASSLRGLSTEAFF. The CDR3 DNA is TGTGCCAGCAGTCTCAGGGGATTGAGTACTGAAGCTTTCTTT.

The genes are TRBV4-1 and TRBJ1-1, with D possibly TRBD1 on 5 matching bases. The CDR3 contains 16 residues. Germline V CDR1 and CDR2: MGHRA, YSYEKL. The V gene lost 4 bases and the J gene lost 0 bases, with 15 bases spanning the gap. The DNA for the CDR3 is TGCGCCAGCAGCCCACTGCGGCAGGGCATGAACACTGAAGCTTTCTTT. It translates to CASSPLRQGMNTEAFF.

In this sample, this clonotype turned up a few times. The chain combines TRBV5-8 with TRBJ1-6; no firm D call. V lost 4 bases and J 8 bases, leaving 13 bases between the germline ends. Germline loops: CDR1 SGHTS, CDR2 YDEGEE. The CDR3 totals 14 residues. CDR3 coding DNA: TGTGCCAGCAGCCATGGTCAACTAGATTCACCCCTCCACTTT. This sequence encodes CASSHGQLDSPLHF.

In this sample, this clonotype turned up many times. The chain is built from TRBV5-1 and TRBJ2-5, with D maybe TRBD1 (5 bases). V lost 0 bases, J lost 4 bases, and 7 bases lay in between. The germline gives CDR1 SGHRS, CDR2 YFSETQ. This CDR3 has 13 residues. The CDR3 coding sequence is TGCGCCAGCAGCTTGGTAACAGGAGAGACCCAGTACTTC. Encoded protein: CASSLVTGETQYF.

The chain uses TRBV11-2 and TRBJ2-7; D ambiguous. The CDR3 runs to 12 residues. Trimming shortened V by 1 base and J by 7 bases, and 8 bases separated the two germline ends. Per the germline V gene, CDR1 is SGHAT and CDR2 is FQNNGV. For the CDR3, the DNA is TGTGCCAGCAGCTTAGGTTTAGTAGAGCAGTACTTC. Protein product: CASSLGLVEQYF.

V gene TRBV2 combines with J gene TRBJ2-1, with a tentative D call TRBD2 (5 bases). Per the germline V gene, CDR1 is SNHLY and CDR2 is FYNNEI. V was cut by 4 bases and J by 8 bases, with 15 bases left in between. The CDR3 has 14 residues. The CDR3 loop is CASSGASRADEQFF. The CDR3 region has the DNA TGTGCCAGCAGTGGGGCTAGCCGGGCGGATGAGCAGTTCTTC.